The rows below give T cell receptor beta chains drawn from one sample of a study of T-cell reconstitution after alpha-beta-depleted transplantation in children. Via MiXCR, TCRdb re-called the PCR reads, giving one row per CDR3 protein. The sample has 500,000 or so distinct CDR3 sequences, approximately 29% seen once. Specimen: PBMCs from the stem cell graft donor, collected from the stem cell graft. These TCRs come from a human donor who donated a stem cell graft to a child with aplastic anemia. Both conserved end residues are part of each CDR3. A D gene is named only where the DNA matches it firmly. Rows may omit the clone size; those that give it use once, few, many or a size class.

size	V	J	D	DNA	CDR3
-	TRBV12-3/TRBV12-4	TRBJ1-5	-	TGTGCCAGCAGCCCCATGCCGCAGGGACATAGCAATCAGCCCCAGCATTTT	CASSPMPQGHSNQPQHF
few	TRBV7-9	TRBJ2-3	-	TGTGCCAGCAGCCCCGCTAGCCCCGGTACGCAGTATTTT	CASSPASPGTQYF
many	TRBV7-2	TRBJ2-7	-	TGTGCCAGCAGCCCAGAAAAGGGCTCAATCATGTCCGAGCAGTACTTC	CASSPEKGSIMSEQYF
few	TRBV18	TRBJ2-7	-	TGTGCCAGCTCACCACCTGCCAGGGGTTACTACGAGCAGTACTTC	CASSPPARGYYEQYF
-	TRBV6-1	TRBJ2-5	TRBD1	TGTGCCAGCAGGGGGGACAGGGTCATAAAAGAGACCCAGTACTTC	CASRGDRVIKETQYF
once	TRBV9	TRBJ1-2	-	TGTGCCAGCAGCGTAGGGGGACCGCACGCCGGGGGCTACACCTTC	CASSVGGPHAGGYTF
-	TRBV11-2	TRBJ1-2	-	TGTGCCAGCAGCTTCACGGACCGGGGCCGGCCAGGCTACGCCTTC	CASSFTDRGRPGYAF
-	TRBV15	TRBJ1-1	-	TGTGCCACCAGCAGAGATTTACTCCCGACTGAAGCTTTCTTT	CATSRDLLPTEAFF
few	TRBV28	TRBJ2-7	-	TGTGCCAGCAGTTCAACGCCCCTCTACGAGCAGTACTTC	CASSSTPLYEQYF
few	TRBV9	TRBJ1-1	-	TGTGCCAGCAGCGGCTCGGCCAGCCCGAACACTGAAGCTTTCTTT	CASSGSASPNTEAFF
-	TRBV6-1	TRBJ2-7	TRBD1	TGTGCCAGCCCCCGAGGGACAGGGTCGGGCGACGAGCAGTACTTC	CASPRGTGSGDEQYF
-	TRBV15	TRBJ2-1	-	TGTGCCACCAGTACCTCCTCTGGGGTCTCCTACAATGAGCAGTTCTTC	CATSTSSGVSYNEQFF
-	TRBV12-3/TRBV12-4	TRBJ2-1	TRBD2	TGTGCCAGCAGTTTGATCCCCAGCGGGAGGGCCAATGAGCAGTTCTTC	CASSLIPSGRANEQFF
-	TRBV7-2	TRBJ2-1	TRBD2	TGTGCCAGCAGCCGAGGACTAGCGGGGACGGGTGAGCAGTTCTTC	CASSRGLAGTGEQFF
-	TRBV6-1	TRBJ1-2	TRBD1	TGTGCCAGCAGCTCAGGGGGCGCGTATGGCTACACCTTC	CASSSGGAYGYTF
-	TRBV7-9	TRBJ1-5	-	TGTGCCAGCAGCTCAGTGGGGACAAATCAGCCCCAACATTTT	CASSSVGTNQPQHF
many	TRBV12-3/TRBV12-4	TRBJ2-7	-	TGTGCCAGCAGTTTGGGTTTAGGTTACGAGCAGTACTTC	CASSLGLGYEQYF
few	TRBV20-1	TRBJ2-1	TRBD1	TGCAGTGCTAGTCAGCAGGGGGTGGTGGATGAGCAGTTCTTC	CSASQQGVVDEQFF
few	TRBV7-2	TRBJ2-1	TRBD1	TGTGCCAGCAGCTTATGGGGGACAGGAGACAATGAGCAGTTCTTC	CASSLWGTGDNEQFF
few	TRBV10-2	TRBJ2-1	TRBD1	TGCGCCAGCAGTGTTCAGGGGGCAAAGTTCTTC	CASSVQGAKFF
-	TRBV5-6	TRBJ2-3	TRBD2	TGTGCCAGCAGCTTCAAGACTAGCAGGAGCACAGATACGCAGTATTTT	CASSFKTSRSTDTQYF
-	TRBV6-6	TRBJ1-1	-	TGTGCCAGCAGACCACGAAGCACTGAAGCTTTCTTT	CASRPRSTEAFF
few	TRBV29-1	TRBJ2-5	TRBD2	TGCAGCGTTGACGGCGGGAGTACTTTAGAGACCCAGTACTTC	CSVDGGSTLETQYF
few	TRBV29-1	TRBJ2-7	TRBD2	TGCAGCGTTGAGACTAGCGGGACTCTCTACGAGCAGTACTTC	CSVETSGTLYEQYF
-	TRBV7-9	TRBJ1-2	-	TGTGCCAGCATCCTCTGGGAGGAGTATGGCTACACCTTC	CASILWEEYGYTF
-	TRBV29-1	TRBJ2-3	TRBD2	TGCAGCGTTGTAGGACTAGCGACGGATACGCAGTATTTT	CSVVGLATDTQYF
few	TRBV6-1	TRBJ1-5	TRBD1	TGTGCCAGCAGTCGACAGGGTAGTGATCAGCCCCAGCATTTT	CASSRQGSDQPQHF
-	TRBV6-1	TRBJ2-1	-	TGTGCCAGCAGTGATCAAGGGGGCTCCTACAATGAGCAGTTCTTC	CASSDQGGSYNEQFF